The source of this TCR beta chain is a study of cytomegalovirus exposure and HLA in healthy donors. This clone showed up just once. Primers for the PCR totalled 60 Vbeta and 13 Jbeta. Method: immunoSEQ multiplex PCR; TCRdb's copy keeps in-frame clones and lacks some. The sample has fewer than 110,000 clones; 60% to 85% are singletons. CDR3 length equals 14 residues. The ends were cut back, 3 bases at V and 4 bases at J, with 10 bases in the middle. The germline V gene has CDR1 SGHRS and CDR2 YFSETQ. The material sequenced was PBMCs. The TCR was taken from a man aged 45-60 years in good health and CMV-seronegative. The rearrangement links TRBV5-1 to TRBJ1-4; possible D gene TRBD1, 5 bases. CDR3 sequence: CASSSDSLNEKLFF. Here the CDR3 DNA reads TGCGCCAGCAGCTCCGACAGTCTTAATGAAAAACTGTTTTTT.